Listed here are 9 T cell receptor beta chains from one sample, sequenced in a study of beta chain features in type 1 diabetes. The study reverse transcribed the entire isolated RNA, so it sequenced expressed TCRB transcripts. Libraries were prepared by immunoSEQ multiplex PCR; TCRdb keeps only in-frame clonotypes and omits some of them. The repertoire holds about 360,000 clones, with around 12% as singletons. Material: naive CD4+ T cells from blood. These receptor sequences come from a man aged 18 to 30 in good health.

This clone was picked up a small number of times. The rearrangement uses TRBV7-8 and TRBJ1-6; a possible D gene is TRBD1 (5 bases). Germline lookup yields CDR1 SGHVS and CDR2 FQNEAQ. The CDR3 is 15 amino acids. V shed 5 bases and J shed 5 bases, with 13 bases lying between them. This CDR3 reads CASSGRDGHNSPLHF. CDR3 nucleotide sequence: TGTGCCAGCAGCGGGAGGGACGGTCATAATTCACCCCTCCACTTT.

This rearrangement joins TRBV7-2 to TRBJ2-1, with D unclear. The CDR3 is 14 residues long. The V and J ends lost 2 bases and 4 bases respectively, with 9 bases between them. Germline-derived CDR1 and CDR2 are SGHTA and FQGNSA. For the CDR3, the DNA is TGTGCCAGCAGCTTAAGTCCTAGTTACAATGAGCAGTTCTTC. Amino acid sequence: CASSLSPSYNEQFF.

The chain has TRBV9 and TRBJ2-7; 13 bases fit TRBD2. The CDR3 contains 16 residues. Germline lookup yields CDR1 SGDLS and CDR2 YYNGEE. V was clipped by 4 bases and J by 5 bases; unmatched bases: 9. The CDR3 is CASSKPGLAGSNEQYF. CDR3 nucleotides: TGTGCCAGCAGCAAACCGGGACTAGCGGGATCGAACGAGCAGTACTTC.

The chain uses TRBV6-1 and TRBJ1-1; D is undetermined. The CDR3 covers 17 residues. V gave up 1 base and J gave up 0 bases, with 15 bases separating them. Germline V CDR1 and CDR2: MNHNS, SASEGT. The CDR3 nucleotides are TGTGCCAGCAGTGAAGGAGCTCAGGCATATATGAACACTGAAGCTTTCTTT. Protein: CASSEGAQAYMNTEAFF.

CDR3 protein: CASSLDRVNQPQHF. DNA of the CDR3: TGTGCCAGCAGCTTGGACAGGGTCAATCAGCCCCAGCATTTT. This chain links TRBV7-8 with TRBJ1-5, with 8 positions matching TRBD1. Germline CDR1 reads SGHVS; CDR2 reads FQNEAQ. This CDR3 is 14 amino acids long. With 3 bases clipped from V and 3 bases from J, the junction kept 1 base outside the gene matches. The entire variable domain, with the rest obtained from reference TRBV7-8 and TRBJ1-5, is as follows: GAGVSQSPRYKVAKRGQDVALRCDPISGHVSLFWYQQALGQGPEFLTYFQNEAQLDKSGLPSDRFFAERPEGSVSTLKIQRTQQEDSAVYLCASSLDRVNQPQHFGDGTRLSIL.

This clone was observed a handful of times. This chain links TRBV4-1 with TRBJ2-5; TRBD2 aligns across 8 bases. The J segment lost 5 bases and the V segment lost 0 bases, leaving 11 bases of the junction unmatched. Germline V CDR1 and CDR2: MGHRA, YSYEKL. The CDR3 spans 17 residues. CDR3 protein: CASSQDSSGSPRETQYF. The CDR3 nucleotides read TGCGCCAGCAGCCAAGATTCAAGCGGGAGTCCCCGGGAGACCCAGTACTTC.

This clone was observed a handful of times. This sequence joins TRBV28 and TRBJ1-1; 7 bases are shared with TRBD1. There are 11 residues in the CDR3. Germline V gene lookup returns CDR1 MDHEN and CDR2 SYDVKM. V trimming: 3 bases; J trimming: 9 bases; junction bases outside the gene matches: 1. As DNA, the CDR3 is TGTGCCAGCAGTTTTAGGGGGCAAGCTTTCTTT. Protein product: CASSFRGQAFF.

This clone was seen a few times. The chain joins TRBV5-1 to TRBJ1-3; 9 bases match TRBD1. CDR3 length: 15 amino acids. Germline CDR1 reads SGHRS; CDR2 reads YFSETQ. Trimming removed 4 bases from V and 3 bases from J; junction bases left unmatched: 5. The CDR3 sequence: CASSPGDRDGNTIYF. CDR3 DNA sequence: TGCGCCAGCAGCCCGGGGGACAGGGATGGAAACACCATATATTTT.

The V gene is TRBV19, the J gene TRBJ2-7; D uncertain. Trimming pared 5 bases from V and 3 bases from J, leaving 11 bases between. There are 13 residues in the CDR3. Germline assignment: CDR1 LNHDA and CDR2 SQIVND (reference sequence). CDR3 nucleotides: TGTGCCAGTAGTGCCACTAAGAGCTACGAGCAGTACTTC. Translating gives CASSATKSYEQYF.